Listed below are T cell receptor beta chains from one sample, sequenced in a study of T cells in Graves' hyperthyroidism and ophthalmopathy. TCRdb re-analysed the multiplex PCR reads in MiXCR, keeping a single row per CDR3 protein. The table lists about 400,000 distinct CDR3 sequences, approximately 15% of them singletons, with approximately 5.3% in the top ten. The sample consisted of blood. The receptors come from a woman younger than 30 with Graves' hyperthyroidism. Both conserved end residues are part of each CDR3. The D gene is left open where the match is weak. A row's size may be missing; if present it is once, few, many or a size class.

>TRBV20-1|many|TRBD1|TRBJ2-7
CSADRGYEQYF
TGCAGTGCCGACAGGGGGTACGAGCAGTACTTC
>TRBV7-9|few|.|TRBJ2-7
CASSLGLREQYF
TGTGCCAGCAGCCTGGGCCTCCGGGAGCAGTACTTC
>TRBV12-3/TRBV12-4|few|.|TRBJ1-2
CASSLRQVGGYTF
TGTGCCAGCAGTTTACGACAGGTTGGCGGCTACACCTTC
>TRBV19|few|.|TRBJ1-1
CASSRQGGPTEAFF
TGTGCCAGTAGCCGCCAAGGGGGGCCCACTGAAGCTTTCTTT
>TRBV19|.|.|TRBJ1-5
CASRREGDSNQPQHF
TGTGCCAGTAGGCGTGAGGGGGATAGCAATCAGCCCCAGCATTTT
>TRBV29-1|.|.|TRBJ1-1
CSVDPTGDEAFF
TGCAGCGTTGACCCTACAGGAGACGAAGCTTTCTTT
>TRBV6-1|.|.|TRBJ1-1
CASGQYPMNTEAFF
TGTGCCAGCGGCCAATATCCAATGAACACTGAAGCTTTCTTT
>TRBV28|few|.|TRBJ2-2
CASSQATVPRELFF
TGTGCCAGCAGTCAAGCGACCGTACCCCGGGAACTGTTTTTT
>TRBV11-2|many|TRBD2|TRBJ2-7
CASSLEPSGISEQYF
TGTGCCAGCAGCTTAGAACCTAGCGGGATATCCGAGCAGTACTTC
>TRBV12-3/TRBV12-4|once|.|TRBJ2-5
CASSLVWGETQYF
TGTGCCAGCAGTTTAGTATGGGGGGAGACCCAGTACTTC
>TRBV28|many|.|TRBJ1-2
CASRMIGSPHVDGYTF
TGTGCCAGCAGGATGATAGGATCCCCTCACGTCGATGGCTACACCTTC
>TRBV6-6|.|.|TRBJ2-1
CASSYSTPDLADEQFF
TGTGCCAGCAGTTACTCAACCCCAGACCTAGCCGATGAGCAGTTCTTC
>TRBV12-3/TRBV12-4|many|.|TRBJ1-5
CASSLAGYGNQPQHF
TGTGCCAGCAGTTTAGCGGGATATGGCAATCAGCCCCAGCATTTT
>TRBV29-1|many|.|TRBJ1-4
CSVGAVDGPTNEKLFF
TGCAGCGTTGGGGCCGTGGACGGCCCAACTAATGAAAAACTGTTTTTT
>TRBV7-2|many|.|TRBJ1-6
CASSLSPNSPLHF
TGTGCCAGCAGCTTAAGTCCTAATTCACCCCTCCACTTT
>TRBV4-1|.|TRBD2|TRBJ2-1
CASSHGLAGQFF
TGCGCCAGCAGCCACGGACTAGCGGGGCAGTTCTTC
>TRBV2|.|TRBD2|TRBJ2-3
CAGGSGSSTDTQYF
TGTGCCGGGGGGAGCGGGAGTAGCACAGATACGCAGTATTTT
>TRBV11-2|many|TRBD1|TRBJ1-1
CASSRTGQGNTEAFF
TGTGCCAGCAGTCGGACGGGACAGGGGAACACTGAAGCTTTCTTT
>TRBV10-3|many|.|TRBJ2-5
CATQLAGEETQYF
TGTGCCACCCAGTTGGCCGGGGAGGAGACCCAGTACTTC
>TRBV19|.|TRBD1|TRBJ1-5
CASSTPGTGPSYSNQPQHF
TGTGCCAGTAGTACGCCCGGGACAGGGCCCTCCTATAGCAATCAGCCCCAGCATTTT
>TRBV20-1|many|.|TRBJ1-1
CSASSGPGNTEAFF
TGCAGTGCTAGTAGCGGGCCGGGGAACACTGAAGCTTTCTTT
>TRBV28|many|.|TRBJ1-2
CASRDSRGHQGYTF
TGTGCCAGCAGGGACTCGCGGGGGCACCAGGGCTACACCTTC
>TRBV10-1|many|.|TRBJ2-3
CASSEMEGGTDTQYF
TGCGCCAGCAGTGAAATGGAGGGAGGCACAGATACGCAGTATTTT
>TRBV30|.|.|TRBJ1-1
CAWSPTGNTEAFF
TGTGCCTGGAGTCCCACAGGGAACACTGAAGCTTTCTTT
>TRBV11-2|many|.|TRBJ2-1
CASSLSPWGEQFF
TGTGCCAGCAGCTTATCCCCATGGGGAGAGCAGTTCTTC
>TRBV11-2|.|TRBD2|TRBJ2-1
CASSDKLAASSYNEQFF
TGTGCCAGCAGCGATAAACTAGCGGCGAGCTCCTACAATGAGCAGTTCTTC
>TRBV12-3/TRBV12-4|many|TRBD2|TRBJ2-7
CASRKTSGFYEQYF
TGTGCCAGCAGGAAAACTAGCGGGTTCTACGAGCAGTACTTC
>TRBV6-2/TRBV6-3|.|TRBD2|TRBJ2-3
CASSYSLAGGPGTDTQYF
TGTGCCAGCAGTTACTCCCTAGCGGGAGGGCCGGGCACAGATACGCAGTATTTT
>TRBV12-3/TRBV12-4|many|.|TRBJ1-2
CACGRQSYGYTF
TGTGCCTGCGGTCGGCAATCCTATGGCTACACCTTC
>TRBV15|many|.|TRBJ2-3
CATSRVTGYGTDTQYF
TGTGCCACCAGCAGAGTAACAGGCTACGGCACAGATACGCAGTATTTT
>TRBV29-1|few|TRBD1|TRBJ2-1
CSVEVVGQGVYNEQFF
TGCAGCGTTGAAGTGGTGGGGCAGGGGGTGTACAATGAGCAGTTCTTC
>TRBV20-1|many|TRBD2|TRBJ2-3
CSARSGTYRATDTQYF
TGCAGTGCTAGAAGCGGGACTTACCGGGCGACAGATACGCAGTATTTT
>TRBV30|many|.|TRBJ2-3
CAWGPYGGGTDTQYF
TGTGCCTGGGGGCCCTACGGGGGAGGCACAGATACGCAGTATTTT
>TRBV12-3/TRBV12-4|many|.|TRBJ2-7
CASTPGWEYEQYF
TGTGCCAGCACCCCGGGATGGGAATACGAGCAGTACTTC
>TRBV19|few|.|TRBJ2-2
CASRSGSYTGELFF
TGTGCCAGTAGGTCAGGGTCGTACACCGGGGAGCTGTTTTTT
>TRBV15|few|TRBD2|TRBJ2-1
CATSRGLAGKYNEQFF
TGTGCCACCAGCAGGGGACTAGCGGGCAAATACAATGAGCAGTTCTTC
>TRBV20-1|few|.|TRBJ1-2
CSGMPEGVSYGYTF
TGCAGTGGAATGCCTGAGGGGGTGAGCTATGGCTACACCTTC
>TRBV7-2|few|TRBD2|TRBJ2-3
CASSLAGGGDTQYF
TGTGCCAGCAGCTTAGCGGGGGGGGGAGATACGCAGTATTTT
>TRBV6-1|many|TRBD1|TRBJ1-5
CASRPGTESNQPQHF
TGTGCCAGCAGACCCGGGACAGAGAGCAATCAGCCCCAGCATTTT
>TRBV7-2|many|TRBD2|TRBJ2-7
CASSSTGTSTDFPYEQYF
TGTGCCAGCAGCTCGACCGGGACTAGCACAGATTTTCCCTACGAGCAGTACTTC
>TRBV5-1|few|.|TRBJ2-4
CASSEPTGRNIQYF
TGCGCCAGCAGCGAACCGACAGGGAGGAACATTCAGTACTTC
>TRBV30|many|.|TRBJ2-3
CAWSVRDTQYF
TGTGCCTGGAGTGTACGGGATACGCAGTATTTT
>TRBV29-1|few|.|TRBJ1-5
CSVAPQVNQPQHF
TGCAGCGTTGCCCCACAGGTCAATCAGCCCCAGCATTTT
>TRBV24-1|many|.|TRBJ1-2
CATSDTGRNYGYTF
TGTGCCACCAGTGATACGGGACGGAACTATGGCTACACCTTC
>TRBV4-2|.|.|TRBJ2-1
CASSQLAVGFDEQFF
TGTGCCAGCAGCCAACTCGCCGTAGGTTTCGATGAGCAGTTCTTC
>TRBV28|.|TRBD1|TRBJ1-2
CASSLGTGGVGGYTF
TGTGCCAGCAGTTTGGGGACAGGGGGTGTAGGGGGCTACACCTTC
>TRBV28|many|TRBD2|TRBJ2-7
CASSTGTNLGEQYF
TGTGCCAGCAGCACCGGGACTAACCTGGGGGAGCAGTACTTC
>TRBV6-1|many|.|TRBJ2-3
CASRREADTQYF
TGTGCCAGCAGGAGGGAGGCAGATACGCAGTATTTT
>TRBV6-1|many|.|TRBJ1-3
CASRTGKSSGNTIYF
TGTGCCAGCAGGACAGGCAAGAGCTCTGGAAACACCATATATTTT
>TRBV7-9|many|TRBD1|TRBJ2-5
CASRTGTGAETQYF
TGTGCCAGCAGAACAGGGACAGGAGCAGAGACCCAGTACTTC
>TRBV20-1|.|.|TRBJ1-5
CSADRAGENQPQHF
TGCAGTGCCGACCGGGCCGGTGAAAATCAGCCCCAGCATTTT
>TRBV3-1|many|.|TRBJ2-1
CASSPSRTVYNEQFF
TGTGCCAGCAGCCCATCCCGGACAGTCTACAATGAGCAGTTCTTC
>TRBV4-2|many|TRBD2|TRBJ2-7
CASSQRTGTSGAYEQYF
TGTGCCAGCAGCCAAAGGACCGGGACTAGCGGTGCCTACGAGCAGTACTTC
>TRBV19|.|.|TRBJ1-5
CASSIGVPNRDQPQHF
TGTGCCAGTAGTATAGGTGTTCCGAACAGGGATCAGCCCCAGCATTTT
>TRBV6-1|few|.|TRBJ1-1
CASTQGAIFMNTEAFF
TGTGCCAGCACCCAAGGGGCCATTTTCATGAACACTGAAGCTTTCTTT
>TRBV7-9|few|.|TRBJ1-6
CASSLASGGLSPLHF
TGTGCCAGCAGCTTAGCTTCCGGGGGCTTATCACCCCTCCACTTT
>TRBV5-1|many|.|TRBJ2-7
CASSSDWEQYF
TGCGCCAGCAGCTCGGACTGGGAGCAGTACTTC
>TRBV5-5|few|TRBD1|TRBJ1-1
CASSGGTGGGTEAFF
TGTGCCAGCAGCGGCGGGACAGGGGGTGGGACTGAAGCTTTCTTT
>TRBV28|.|TRBD1|TRBJ1-1
CASGLQGAVNTEAFF
TGTGCCAGCGGACTACAGGGGGCCGTGAACACTGAAGCTTTCTTT